The rows below give T cell receptor beta chains drawn from one sample of a study of vaccination effects on CD4 cells after COVID-19. No antigens are known for them. Profiled with immunoSEQ multiplex PCR; TCRdb holds only in-frame clones, not every one. The sample holds approximately 31,000 clones; under 75% are singletons and the top ten take 9% to 15%. The sample in question was CD4+ T cells from PBMCs cultured with HCoV-229E spike peptides, obtained after COVID-19 vaccination. Receptors were obtained from a human donor who received a COVID-19 vaccine. Each CDR3 is given with its conserved first and last residue. Fields, in order: J gene, V gene, D gene, clone size, CDR3 DNA, CDR3 protein. A D gene is named only where the DNA matches it firmly. A row's size may be missing; if present it is once, few, many or a size class.

j_gene: TRBJ1-1
v_gene: TRBV12-3/TRBV12-4
d_gene: -
abundance: few
CDR3nt: TGTGCCAGCGGGTTCTGGACTGAAGCTTTCTTT
CDR3aa: CASGFWTEAFF

j_gene: TRBJ1-2
v_gene: TRBV2
d_gene: TRBD1
abundance: medium-sized
CDR3nt: TGTGCCAGCAGGGCCGACAGGGGGTACTATGGCTACACCTTC
CDR3aa: CASRADRGYYGYTF

j_gene: TRBJ2-1
v_gene: TRBV5-1
d_gene: TRBD2
abundance: -
CDR3nt: TGCGCCAGCAGCTTAGGGAGGGGACTAGCGGCCTCCTACAATGAGCAGTTCTTC
CDR3aa: CASSLGRGLAASYNEQFF

j_gene: TRBJ1-1
v_gene: TRBV29-1
d_gene: -
abundance: few
CDR3nt: TGCAGCGTTGTGGGAATGAACACTGAAGCTTTCTTT
CDR3aa: CSVVGMNTEAFF

j_gene: TRBJ2-1
v_gene: TRBV5-8
d_gene: -
abundance: few
CDR3nt: TGTGCCAGCAGGAACAGGGCCTCCGGCAATGAGCAGTTCTTC
CDR3aa: CASRNRASGNEQFF

j_gene: TRBJ1-5
v_gene: TRBV4-2
d_gene: -
abundance: -
CDR3nt: TGTGCCAGCAGCCCAAACCTTAGCAATCAGCCCCAGCATTTT
CDR3aa: CASSPNLSNQPQHF

j_gene: TRBJ2-2
v_gene: TRBV5-1
d_gene: -
abundance: -
CDR3nt: TGCGCCAGCAGCTTACAACCCGGTGGGAACACCGGGGAGCTGTTTTTT
CDR3aa: CASSLQPGGNTGELFF

j_gene: TRBJ2-3
v_gene: TRBV19
d_gene: TRBD1
abundance: -
CDR3nt: TGTGCCAGTAAACAGGGGCAAGATACGCAGTATTTT
CDR3aa: CASKQGQDTQYF

j_gene: TRBJ2-1
v_gene: TRBV7-2
d_gene: -
abundance: -
CDR3nt: TGTGCCAGCAGCTTAACCTCTGACAATGAGCAGTTCTTC
CDR3aa: CASSLTSDNEQFF

j_gene: TRBJ2-7
v_gene: TRBV10-1
d_gene: -
abundance: -
CDR3nt: TGCGCCAGCAGAGACCCCCTCAGCCCCTACGAGCAGTACTTC
CDR3aa: CASRDPLSPYEQYF

j_gene: TRBJ2-1
v_gene: TRBV9
d_gene: -
abundance: once
CDR3nt: TGTGCCAGCAGCGTAGGCGATACCCCGTTCTTC
CDR3aa: CASSVGDTPFF

j_gene: TRBJ2-7
v_gene: TRBV25-1
d_gene: -
abundance: once
CDR3nt: TGTGCCAGCAGTGTCGAAGGGGGATCCTACGAGCAGTACTTC
CDR3aa: CASSVEGGSYEQYF

j_gene: TRBJ1-3
v_gene: TRBV5-1
d_gene: TRBD1
abundance: few
CDR3nt: TGCGCCAGCAGCTCGGGACAGGGCTCTGGAAACACCATATATTTT
CDR3aa: CASSSGQGSGNTIYF

j_gene: TRBJ1-2
v_gene: TRBV12-3/TRBV12-4
d_gene: -
abundance: -
CDR3nt: TGTGCCAGCAGCCCTGCGGGCCCTCATGGCTACACCTTC
CDR3aa: CASSPAGPHGYTF

j_gene: TRBJ2-1
v_gene: TRBV27
d_gene: TRBD2
abundance: -
CDR3nt: TGTACTAGCGGGAGATACGATTTGGGCAATGAGCAGTTCTTC
CDR3aa: CTSGRYDLGNEQFF

j_gene: TRBJ2-6
v_gene: TRBV3-1/TRBV3-2
d_gene: -
abundance: once
CDR3nt: TGTGCCAGCAGCCGCCCTGGGGCCAACGTCCTGACTTTC
CDR3aa: CASSRPGANVLTF

j_gene: TRBJ1-6
v_gene: TRBV6-2/TRBV6-3
d_gene: -
abundance: few
CDR3nt: TGTGCCAGCAGTTTTTCGACGGAGAATTCACCCCTCCACTTT
CDR3aa: CASSFSTENSPLHF

j_gene: TRBJ1-6
v_gene: TRBV3-1/TRBV3-2
d_gene: -
abundance: -
CDR3nt: TGTGCCAGCAGCCGGGCGAGCTCCTATAATTCACCCCTCCACTTT
CDR3aa: CASSRASSYNSPLHF

j_gene: TRBJ1-1
v_gene: TRBV6-1
d_gene: -
abundance: -
CDR3nt: TGTGCCAGCAGTGATGTAACTGAAGCTTTCTTT
CDR3aa: CASSDVTEAFF

j_gene: TRBJ2-1
v_gene: TRBV18
d_gene: -
abundance: -
CDR3nt: TGTGCCAGCTCACCAGGCAGGGGGGACTACAATGAGCAGTTCTTC
CDR3aa: CASSPGRGDYNEQFF

j_gene: TRBJ2-7
v_gene: TRBV5-4
d_gene: TRBD2
abundance: -
CDR3nt: TGTGCCAGCAGCTTAGCGGGAGGGCACTCCTACGAGCAGTACTTC
CDR3aa: CASSLAGGHSYEQYF

j_gene: TRBJ2-2
v_gene: TRBV10-1
d_gene: -
abundance: -
CDR3nt: TGCGCCAGCAGCCCCTCACCCAGGGGAACCGGGGAGCTGTTTTTT
CDR3aa: CASSPSPRGTGELFF

j_gene: TRBJ2-1
v_gene: TRBV5-1
d_gene: -
abundance: few
CDR3nt: TGCGCCAGCAGCTTGAAACTTACTAGTGTTCCTGAGCAGTTCTTC
CDR3aa: CASSLKLTSVPEQFF

j_gene: TRBJ1-1
v_gene: TRBV4-2
d_gene: TRBD1
abundance: -
CDR3nt: TGTGCCAGCAGTCGGCCTGGGACAGGGGGCGCGGGTACTGAAGCTTTCTTT
CDR3aa: CASSRPGTGGAGTEAFF

j_gene: TRBJ2-5
v_gene: TRBV5-4
d_gene: TRBD2
abundance: few
CDR3nt: TGTGCCAGCAGCTTAGGTAGCGGGGGTTACCAAGAGACCCAGTACTTC
CDR3aa: CASSLGSGGYQETQYF